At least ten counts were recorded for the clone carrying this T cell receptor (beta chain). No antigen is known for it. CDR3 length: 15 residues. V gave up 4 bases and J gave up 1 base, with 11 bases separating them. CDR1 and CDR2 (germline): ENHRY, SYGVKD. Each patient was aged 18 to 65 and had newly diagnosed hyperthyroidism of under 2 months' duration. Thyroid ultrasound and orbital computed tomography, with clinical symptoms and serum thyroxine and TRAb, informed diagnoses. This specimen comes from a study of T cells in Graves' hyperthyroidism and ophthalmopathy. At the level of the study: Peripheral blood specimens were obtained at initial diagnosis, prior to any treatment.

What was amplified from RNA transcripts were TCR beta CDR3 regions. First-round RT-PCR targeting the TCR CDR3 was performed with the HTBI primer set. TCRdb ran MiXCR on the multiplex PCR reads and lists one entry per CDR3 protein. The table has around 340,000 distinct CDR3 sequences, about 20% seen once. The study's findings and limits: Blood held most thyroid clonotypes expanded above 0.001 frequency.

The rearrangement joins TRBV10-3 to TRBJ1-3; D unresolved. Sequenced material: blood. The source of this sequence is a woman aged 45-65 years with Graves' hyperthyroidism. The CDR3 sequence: CAISAEGGSGNTIYF. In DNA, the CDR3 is TGTGCCATCAGTGCCGAAGGAGGGTCTGGAAACACCATATATTTT.